These T cell receptor beta chains were read from a single sample in a study of blood T cell repertoires in COVID-19. Method: immunoSEQ multiplex PCR; TCRdb's copy keeps in-frame clones and lacks some. The sample holds about 120,000 clones, about 86% seen once. Sequencing was done on a sample of peripheral blood. These receptors were taken from a woman in her fifties or sixties with active or convalescent COVID-19. Each CDR3 is given with its conserved first and last residue. The order of the fields is J gene, clone size, V gene, D gene, CDR3 DNA, CDR3 protein. The D gene is left open where the match is weak. Part of the rows lack a size; the others show once, few, many or a class for expanded clones.

J gene: TRBJ2-7
clone size: NA
V gene: TRBV5-6
D gene: NA
CDR3 DNA: TGTGCCAGCAGGTTGGATGCGGGACAGTTACCTCACGAGCAGTACTTC
CDR3 protein: CASRLDAGQLPHEQYF

J gene: TRBJ2-5
clone size: NA
V gene: TRBV5-4
D gene: NA
CDR3 DNA: TGTGCCAGCAGCCCTGGAGGGGAGGCGGGGATAGAGACCCAGTACTTC
CDR3 protein: CASSPGGEAGIETQYF

J gene: TRBJ2-2
clone size: NA
V gene: TRBV5-1
D gene: TRBD2
CDR3 DNA: TGCGCCAGCTACAAGCGGGAGACCACCGGGGAGCTGTTTTTT
CDR3 protein: CASYKRETTGELFF

J gene: TRBJ2-1
clone size: once
V gene: TRBV7-2
D gene: NA
CDR3 DNA: TGTGCCAGCAGCACCCGGGGTCTCAGGGAGGATGAGCAGTTCTTC
CDR3 protein: CASSTRGLREDEQFF

J gene: TRBJ2-7
clone size: NA
V gene: TRBV7-9
D gene: TRBD2
CDR3 DNA: TGTGCCAGCAGCTATCTAGCGGGAGGTTCCTACGAGCAGTACTTC
CDR3 protein: CASSYLAGGSYEQYF

J gene: TRBJ2-7
clone size: NA
V gene: TRBV24-1
D gene: NA
CDR3 DNA: TGTGCCACCAGTGATTTAAAGGGACCCCGGCGGTGGGGGCACGAGCAGTACTTC
CDR3 protein: CATSDLKGPRRWGHEQYF

J gene: TRBJ2-7
clone size: NA
V gene: TRBV6-4
D gene: TRBD1
CDR3 DNA: TGTGCCACCGCGCTGAGAAAGGACAGGGGGGTGGCCTACGAGCAGTACTTC
CDR3 protein: CATALRKDRGVAYEQYF

J gene: TRBJ2-6
clone size: NA
V gene: TRBV5-1
D gene: NA
CDR3 DNA: TGCGCCAGCAGCCCAAGGGGATCCGGGGCCAACGTCCTGACTTTC
CDR3 protein: CASSPRGSGANVLTF

J gene: TRBJ1-1
clone size: few
V gene: TRBV5-4
D gene: NA
CDR3 DNA: TGTGCCAGCAGCCTGAAGGGAGGGGCGAAGAGAGGCTTT
CDR3 protein: CASSLKGGAKRGF

J gene: TRBJ2-1
clone size: NA
V gene: TRBV6-5
D gene: NA
CDR3 DNA: TGTGCCAGCGGGGTTTGGCGGGATGTTTTGGTCGAGCAGTTCTTC
CDR3 protein: CASGVWRDVLVEQFF

J gene: TRBJ1-3
clone size: NA
V gene: TRBV20-1
D gene: NA
CDR3 DNA: TGCAGTGGACTGGCCGGAAACACCATATATTTT
CDR3 protein: CSGLAGNTIYF

J gene: TRBJ2-5
clone size: NA
V gene: TRBV10-2
D gene: NA
CDR3 DNA: TGCGCCAGCAGTGTACCGGGGGGCGAAGAAACCCAGTACTTC
CDR3 protein: CASSVPGGEETQYF

J gene: TRBJ2-2
clone size: NA
V gene: TRBV27
D gene: NA
CDR3 DNA: TGTGCCAGCACCCTACAGGGAGGGGGCACCGGGGAGCTGTTTTTT
CDR3 protein: CASTLQGGGTGELFF

J gene: TRBJ2-7
clone size: NA
V gene: TRBV10-1
D gene: TRBD2
CDR3 DNA: TGCGCCAGCAGGGATCGGGGGGGTGAGTACGAGCAGTACTTC
CDR3 protein: CASRDRGGEYEQYF

J gene: TRBJ2-1
clone size: NA
V gene: TRBV21-1
D gene: NA
CDR3 DNA: TGTGCCAGCAGCACCCCGGGGACTAGCGGGAGTAATGGTGAGCAGTTCTTC
CDR3 protein: CASSTPGTSGSNGEQFF

J gene: TRBJ2-3
clone size: once
V gene: TRBV18
D gene: NA
CDR3 DNA: TGTGCCAGCTCACCAGGCGGCAGCACCACAGATACGCAGTATTTT
CDR3 protein: CASSPGGSTTDTQYF